Sequencing of this TCR beta chain was carried out in a study of siplizumab effects on memory and regulatory T cells. Whole-study findings and limits: Proliferating Tregs in siplizumab cultures were never verified as suppressive. Mean Treg-derived proportions of mappable alloreactive CD4+ clones were less than 80% for siplizumab and approximately 25% for controls. Siplizumab significantly brought down the alloreactive sequences that trace back to unstimulated CD4+ memory cells.

CDR1 is SEHNR, CDR2 FQNEAQ, per germline (reference sequence). The CDR3 is made up of 15 amino acids. The V and J ends lost 5 bases and 0 bases respectively, with 13 bases between them. In the case of this clone: Its target is not known.

Each sample yielded 90,000 to 100,000 assayed TCR templates. Generated by immunoSEQ multiplex PCR, the TCRdb table keeps only in-frame clones and is missing some. In the table there are some 65,000 clones, roughly 88% of which are singletons. The chain is built from TRBV7-9 and TRBJ1-2; tentative D call: TRBD1 (5 bases). The source material was Tregs sorted from blood. This sequence was found in a human donor in good health. In nucleotides, the CDR3 is TGTGCCAGCAGCCAAGCCTGGGGGACTAACTATGGCTACACCTTC. It specifies CASSQAWGTNYGYTF.